Shown below are 18 T cell receptor beta chains from a single sample sequenced in a study of early T cells in non-severe SARS-CoV-2 infection. TCRdb recomputed calls from the 5' RACE reads with MiXCR, one row per CDR3 protein. The sample has tens of thousands of distinct CDR3 sequences, around 12% seen once; the top ten hold under 8%. The sequenced material came from whole blood. The receptor source for this set is an adult who was a healthcare worker with PCR-confirmed SARS-CoV-2 infection or an uninfected control (not recorded which).

At least ten counts were recorded for this clonotype. The chain combines TRBV10-2 with TRBJ2-1, with 9 bases aligning to TRBD1. Germline loops: CDR1 WSHSY, CDR2 SAAADI. This CDR3 is 18 amino acids long. The V gene end was trimmed by 3 bases and the J gene end by 4 bases; junction bases not matched to a gene: 13. CDR3 sequence (DNA): TGCGCCAGCAGTGATTTTGGACAGGGGCAAGACGTATACAATGAGCAGTTCTTC. Its protein product is CASSDFGQGQDVYNEQFF.

This clonotype was seen more than once but under ten times. The chain is built from TRBV7-2 and TRBJ1-6; D remains ambiguous. The CDR3 is 12 residues long. Trimming took 2 bases from V and 14 from J, leaving 10 bases between them. Looked up from germline, CDR1 is SGHTA and CDR2 is FQGNSA. CDR3 residues: CASSLTAGSLHF. Here the CDR3 DNA reads TGTGCCAGCAGCTTAACCGCCGGATCCCTCCACTTT.

The gene calls are TRBV28 and TRBJ2-7; no clear D gene. This CDR3 spans 12 amino acids. The V end was cut by 5 bases, the J end by 6 bases, with 11 bases between. Germline assignment: CDR1 MDHEN and CDR2 SYDVKM. This chain's CDR3 is CASSLGSGEQYF. The CDR3, as DNA: TGTGCCAGCAGTCTAGGGTCTGGCGAGCAGTACTTC.

The CDR3 DNA is TGTGCCACCAGCAGAGATACTAGCGGGGGAACCGGGGAGCTGTTTTTT. This codes for CATSRDTSGGTGELFF. The J gene is TRBJ2-2, the V gene TRBV15; 11 nucleotides line up with TRBD2. This CDR3 has 16 amino acids. V lost 0 bases, J lost 5 bases, and 2 bases stayed unmatched. The germline V gene encodes CDR1 LNHNV and CDR2 YYDKDF (reference sequence).

The rearrangement links TRBV12-3 or TRBV12-4 to TRBJ1-2; D is undetermined. V was trimmed by 5 bases and J by 8 bases, leaving 9 bases between them. This CDR3 is built from 11 residues. The CDR3 region has the DNA TGTGCCAGCAGTCGGGGAGGCGGCTACACCTTC. This codes for CASSRGGGYTF.

This clonotype turned up a few times. The chain joins TRBV7-3 to TRBJ2-1; perhaps TRBD2 as D (6 bases). Trimming removed 5 bases at V and 0 bases at J, with 14 bases between. Germline V gene sequence: CDR1 SGHTA, CDR2 FQGTGA. CDR3 length: 16 residues. The CDR3 is CASSPSSESSYNEQFF. CDR3 in DNA: TGTGCCAGCAGCCCCTCTAGCGAAAGCTCCTACAATGAGCAGTTCTTC.

J is TRBJ2-7 and V is TRBV7-9, with 8 bases identical to TRBD2. With 11 bases clipped from V and 5 bases from J, the junction kept 11 bases outside the gene matches. Germline V CDR1 and CDR2: SEHNR, FQNEAQ (reference sequence). The CDR3 spans 13 residues. CDR3 DNA: TGTGCCGGAGAGCGGGAGAAATCAGACGAGCAGTACTTC. Translating gives CAGEREKSDEQYF.

The rearrangement links TRBV5-6 to TRBJ2-7; 8 bases align to TRBD2. In germline, CDR1 is SGHDT, CDR2 YYEEEE. The V gene end was trimmed by 5 bases and the J gene end by 4 bases; junction bases not matched to a gene: 14. The CDR3 runs 16 residues. The CDR3 coding sequence is TGTGCCAGCAGTTATACGCCGGGACTAGAAGTATACGAGCAGTACTTC. This encodes CASSYTPGLEVYEQYF.

The J gene is TRBJ1-5, the V gene TRBV19; the D gene is possibly TRBD1 (5 bases). The CDR3 consists of 12 residues. Trimming removed 9 bases from V and 7 bases from J, with 13 bases in between. Germline CDR1 reads LNHDA; CDR2 reads SQIVND (reference sequence). The DNA of the CDR3 is TGTGCCAGACATAATTGGGGGCAGCCCCAGCATTTT. It codes for CARHNWGQPQHF.

This clonotype was counted a few times. The genes are TRBV6-5 and TRBJ1-2, with TRBD1 as a possible D gene (6 bases). CDR1 and CDR2 from the germline V gene are MNHEY and SVGAGI. CDR3 size: 16 residues. Trimming took off 6 bases at V and 8 bases at J, with 25 bases between the two ends. CDR3 amino acids: CASSRGGGGKGPGYTF. The CDR3 DNA sequence: TGTGCCAGCAGCCGAGGAGGGGGGGGTAAAGGACCCGGCTACACCTTC.

This clonotype was found a few times. Germline is not matched at one junction end, which may reflect a read error. V usage is TRBV12-3 or TRBV12-4 and J usage is TRBJ1-3; the D gene is possibly TRBD1 (5 bases). The CDR3 length is 15 residues. CDR3 region: CASSFGGDSENTIYF. The CDR3 DNA follows: TGTGCCAGCAGTTTTGGCGGGGACTCTGAAAACACCATATATTTT.

The rearrangement uses TRBV4-1 and TRBJ2-1, with D hard to call. The germline gives CDR1 MGHRA, CDR2 YSYEKL. Deletions cut 0 bases from V and 3 bases from J, with 9 bases between. This CDR3 has 15 amino acids. CDR3 region: CASSQDALNYNEQFF. CDR3 coding DNA: TGCGCCAGCAGCCAAGATGCCCTTAACTACAATGAGCAGTTCTTC.

The chain has TRBV5-1 and TRBJ2-7, with 7 bases fitting TRBD1. Losses at the gene ends were 4 bases for V and 1 base for J; bases not matched to a gene: 5. The CDR3 totals 14 residues. CDR1 is SGHRS and CDR2 is YFSETQ in the germline V gene. The CDR3: CASSVMTGSYEQYF. CDR3 coding DNA: TGCGCCAGCAGCGTGATGACAGGGTCCTACGAGCAGTACTTC. The complete variable domain, with remaining parts taken from reference TRBV5-1 and TRBJ2-7, reads KAGVTQTPRYLIKTRGQQVTLSCSPISGHRSVSWYQQTPGQGLQFLFEYFSETQRNKGNFPGRFSGRQFSNSRSEMNVSTLELGDSALYLCASSVMTGSYEQYFGPGTRLTVT.

The chain couples TRBV3-1 to TRBJ2-7; the D gene is possibly TRBD2 (6 bases). Germline V gene sequence: CDR1 LGHDT, CDR2 YNNKEL (reference sequence). The CDR3 length is 14 residues. V shed 0 bases and J shed 9 bases, with 15 bases lying between them. The DNA of the CDR3 is TGTGCCAGCAGCCAAGATTTAGGAGGGTTTATGCAGTACTTC. It yields the protein CASSQDLGGFMQYF.

This clonotype occurred many times. This chain links TRBV7-2 with TRBJ2-3; D is ambiguous. Germline-derived CDR1 and CDR2 are SGHTA and FQGNSA. Trimming left V 1 base short and J 1 base short, with 3 bases between. The CDR3 length is 13 residues. CDR3 sequence (DNA): TGTGCCAGCAGCTTAGAACGCACAGATACGCAGTATTTT. Its translation: CASSLERTDTQYF.

The rearrangement joins TRBV29-1 to TRBJ2-3, with 10 bases identical to TRBD1. Germline values: CDR1 SQVTM, CDR2 ANQGSEA. Trimming removed 4 bases from V and 4 bases from J; junction bases left unmatched: 8. This CDR3 has 15 amino acids. The CDR3 bases are TGCAGCGTTGCATTAGGGACAGGGGAATCAGATACGCAGTATTTT. Encoded protein: CSVALGTGESDTQYF.

This sequence joins TRBV20-1 and TRBJ2-1; no clear D. Trimming stripped 5 bases from V and 7 bases from J, with 9 bases between. Per germline, CDR1 DFQATT and CDR2 SNEGSKA (reference sequence). This CDR3 comprises 11 residues. The CDR3 nucleotides are TGCAGTGCTCCCCGTTTAAATGAGCAGTTCTTC. The encoded protein is CSAPRLNEQFF.

This clonotype occurred many times. The chain couples TRBV6-6 to TRBJ1-5; maybe TRBD1 (6 bases). Between the trimmed V and J ends, which lost 5 bases and 0 bases, there was a span of 11 bases. The CDR3 covers 15 residues. CDR1 MNHNY and CDR2 SVGAGI come from the germline V gene (reference sequence). CDR3 nucleotides: TGTGCCAGCAGTACTGGACAGTATAGCAATCAGCCCCAGCATTTT. The encoded protein is CASSTGQYSNQPQHF.